The 9 T cell receptor beta chains in this list originate from one sample, sequenced in a study of blood T cell repertoires in COVID-19. Profiled with immunoSEQ multiplex PCR; TCRdb holds only in-frame clones, not every one. Seen here are 150,000 to 200,000 clones, approximately 87% observed once, and the top ten hold about 9.3%. Sequences were obtained from peripheral blood. These receptors all stem from a woman aged 70-85 years with COVID-19, enrolled during active disease.

The chain has TRBV2 and TRBJ2-2, with D possibly TRBD1 on 6 matching bases. V was trimmed by 0 bases and J by 7 bases, leaving 12 bases between them. Germline assignment: CDR1 SNHLY and CDR2 FYNNEI. The CDR3 consists of 15 residues. As DNA, the CDR3 is TGTGCCAGCAGTGAAGCGCTTCAGGGGAACGGGGAGCTGTTTTTT. Its translation is CASSEALQGNGELFF.

The chain has TRBV28 and TRBJ2-7, with 8 bases that match TRBD1. J gave up 12 bases and V 2 bases, and 3 bases lay outside the gene matches. Germline-derived CDR1 and CDR2 are MDHEN and SYDVKM. The CDR3 consists of 11 residues. CDR3 loop: CASSLRDRPYF. CDR3 sequence (DNA): TGTGCCAGCAGTTTACGGGACAGGCCGTACTTC.

Only one count was recorded for this clone. The V and J genes are TRBV10-3 and TRBJ2-5, with 8 bases identical to TRBD1. The CDR3 extends over 15 amino acids. With V trimmed by 6 bases and J by 1 base, 7 bases remained unmatched. The germline V gene encodes CDR1 ENHRY and CDR2 SYGVKD. The CDR3 DNA is TGTGCCATCAGGGGACTTGGACAGGGCCAAGAGACCCAGTACTTC. This encodes CAIRGLGQGQETQYF.

This chain connects TRBV3-1 (or the pseudogene TRBV3-2) to TRBJ2-5; D perhaps matches TRBD1 (6 bases). The ends were cut back, 0 bases at V and 9 bases at J, with 8 bases in the middle. CDR1 and CDR2 from the germline V gene are LGHDT and YNNKEL (reference sequence). CDR3 size: 12 residues. The CDR3 DNA reads as TGTGCCAGCAGCCAAGATAAGGGGGCCCAGTACTTC. Protein sequence: CASSQDKGAQYF.

This chain links TRBV7-9 with TRBJ1-1; D is uncertain. Per the germline V gene, CDR1 is SEHNR and CDR2 is FQNEAQ (reference sequence). V gave up 3 bases and J gave up 0 bases, with 14 bases separating them. The CDR3 totals 16 residues. The CDR3: CASSFSAGGLNTEAFF. The CDR3 DNA reads TGTGCCAGCAGCTTTTCTGCGGGCGGATTGAACACTGAAGCTTTCTTT.

This chain connects TRBV7-2 to TRBJ1-1; 7 positions match TRBD1. This CDR3 spans 16 amino acids. CDR1 is SGHTA, CDR2 FQGNSA, per germline. V lost 4 bases to trimming and J lost 0 bases; unmatched junction nucleotides: 8. The CDR3 DNA follows: TGTGCCAGCAGCTCCCCGGACAGGCAAATGAACACTGAAGCTTTCTTT. Its translation: CASSSPDRQMNTEAFF.

This chain links TRBV19 with TRBJ1-6; D is undetermined. Germline values: CDR1 LNHDA, CDR2 SQIVND (reference sequence). This CDR3 contains 14 residues. Trimming removed 3 bases at V and 4 bases at J, with 7 bases between. CDR3 nucleotide sequence: TGTGCCAGTAGTATCAGCAGGTATAATTCACCCCTCCACTTT. The encoded protein is CASSISRYNSPLHF.

The chain employs TRBV3-1 (or the pseudogene TRBV3-2) and TRBJ1-1; maybe TRBD1 (5 bases). CDR1 LGHDT and CDR2 YNNKEL come from the germline V gene (reference sequence). The length of the CDR3 is 16 residues. V shed 5 bases and J shed 0 bases, with 16 bases lying between them. This CDR3 reads CASSFQGWGMNTEAFF. In nucleotides, the CDR3 is TGTGCCAGCAGCTTTCAAGGCTGGGGCATGAACACTGAAGCTTTCTTT.

The chain recombines TRBV5-4 with TRBJ2-7; possibly TRBD1 for D (6 bases). The CDR3 runs to 12 residues. Germline values: CDR1 SGHNT, CDR2 YYREEE (reference sequence). The V end was cut by 3 bases, the J end by 6 bases, with 10 bases between. In DNA, the CDR3 is TGTGCCAGCAGCTCCACAGGGACCGAGCAGTACTTC. Protein: CASSSTGTEQYF.